The sequence of this T cell receptor beta chain was determined in a study of T-cell memory formation after mild COVID-19. TCRdb re-analysed the 5' RACE reads in MiXCR, keeping a single row per CDR3 protein. The profile shows about 49,000 distinct CDR3 sequences, around 7.3% of them singletons. V was trimmed by 6 bases and J by 1 base, leaving 8 bases between them. Germline V gene sequence: CDR1 KGHDR, CDR2 SFDVKD. The CDR3 has 14 residues. The receptor's source is a man in his late teens or twenties who had mild COVID-19 (a few samples of this study predate the infection). Cell type and time point are not known. J is TRBJ2-2 and V is TRBV24-1; D uncertain. The sequencing sample was made of PBMCs or a T cell subset sorted from them (not recorded which). The CDR3 protein is CATSRYGNTGELFF. CDR3 in DNA: TGTGCCACCAGTCGGTACGGGAACACCGGGGAGCTGTTTTTT.